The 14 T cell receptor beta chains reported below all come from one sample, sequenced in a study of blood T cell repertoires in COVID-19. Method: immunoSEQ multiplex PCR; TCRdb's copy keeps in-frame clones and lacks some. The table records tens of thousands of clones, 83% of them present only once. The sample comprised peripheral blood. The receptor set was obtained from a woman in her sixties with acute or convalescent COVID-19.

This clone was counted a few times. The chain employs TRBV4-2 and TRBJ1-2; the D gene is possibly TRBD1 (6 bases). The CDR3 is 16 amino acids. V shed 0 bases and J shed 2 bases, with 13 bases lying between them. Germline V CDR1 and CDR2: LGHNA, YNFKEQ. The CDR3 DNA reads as TGTGCCAGCAGCCAAGATCTTTTAGGACAGAACTATGGCTACACCTTC. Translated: CASSQDLLGQNYGYTF.

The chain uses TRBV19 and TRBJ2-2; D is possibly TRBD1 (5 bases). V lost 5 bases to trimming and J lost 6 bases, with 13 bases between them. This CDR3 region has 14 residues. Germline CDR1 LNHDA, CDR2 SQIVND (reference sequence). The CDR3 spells CASSLFRASGELFF. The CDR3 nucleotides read TGTGCCAGTAGTTTATTCAGGGCATCCGGGGAGCTGTTTTTT.

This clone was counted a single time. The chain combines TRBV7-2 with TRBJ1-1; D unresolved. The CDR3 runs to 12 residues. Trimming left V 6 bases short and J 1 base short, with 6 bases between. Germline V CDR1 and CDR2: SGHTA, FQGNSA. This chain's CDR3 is CASRQPNTEAFF. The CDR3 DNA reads TGTGCCAGCAGACAGCCGAACACTGAAGCTTTCTTT. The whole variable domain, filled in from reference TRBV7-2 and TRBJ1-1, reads GAGVSQSPSNKVTEKGKDVELRCDPISGHTALYWYRQSLGQGLEFLIYFQGNSAPDKSGLPSDRFSAERTGGSVSTLTIQRTQQEDSAVYLCASRQPNTEAFFGQGTRLTVV.

The DNA of the CDR3 is TGTGCCAGCAGCCCGCGACAGGGCAACGGCTACACCTTC. Protein product: CASSPRQGNGYTF. The V gene is TRBV6-2 or TRBV6-3, the J gene TRBJ1-2; TRBD1 matches at 7 bases. V was clipped by 6 bases and J by 8 bases; unmatched bases: 9. Germline V gives CDR1 MNHEY, CDR2 SVGEGT. CDR3 length: 13 amino acids.

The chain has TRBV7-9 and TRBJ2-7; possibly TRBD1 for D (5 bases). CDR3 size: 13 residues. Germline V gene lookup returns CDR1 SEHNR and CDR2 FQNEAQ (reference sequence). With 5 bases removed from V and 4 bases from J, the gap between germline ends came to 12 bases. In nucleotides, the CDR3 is TGTGCCAGCAGCAGACAGAATGGGTACGAGCAGTACTTC. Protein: CASSRQNGYEQYF.

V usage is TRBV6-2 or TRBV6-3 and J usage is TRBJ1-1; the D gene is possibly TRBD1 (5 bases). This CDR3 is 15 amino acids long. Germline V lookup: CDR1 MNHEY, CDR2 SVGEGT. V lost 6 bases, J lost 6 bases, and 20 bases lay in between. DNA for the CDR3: TGTGCCAGCAGCTCTAGGGACGGGAGGTACGCTGAAGCTTTCTTT. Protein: CASSSRDGRYAEAFF.

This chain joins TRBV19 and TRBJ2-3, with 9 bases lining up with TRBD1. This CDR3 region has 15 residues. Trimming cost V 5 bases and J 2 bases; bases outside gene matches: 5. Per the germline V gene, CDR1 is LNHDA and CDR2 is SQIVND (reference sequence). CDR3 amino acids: CASSYRGQNTDTQYF. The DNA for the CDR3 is TGTGCCAGTAGTTACAGGGGGCAGAACACAGATACGCAGTATTTT.

The CDR3 nucleotides read TGTGCCAGTAACCCCGGACAGGGTAATCAGCCCCAGCATTTT. Its translation: CASNPGQGNQPQHF. The chain employs TRBV19 and TRBJ1-5; 8 bases align to TRBD1. CDR1 and CDR2 (germline): LNHDA, SQIVND (reference sequence). The CDR3 has 14 residues. Trimming at V came to 7 bases and at J to 4 bases, leaving 6 bases not matched to a gene.

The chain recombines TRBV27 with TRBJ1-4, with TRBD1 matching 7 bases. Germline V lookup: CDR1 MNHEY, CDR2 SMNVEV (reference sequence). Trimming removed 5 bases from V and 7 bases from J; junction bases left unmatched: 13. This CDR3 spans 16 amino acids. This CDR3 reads CASSPRGAMGAEKLFF. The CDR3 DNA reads TGTGCCAGCAGTCCCAGGGGGGCGATGGGGGCTGAAAAACTGTTTTTT.

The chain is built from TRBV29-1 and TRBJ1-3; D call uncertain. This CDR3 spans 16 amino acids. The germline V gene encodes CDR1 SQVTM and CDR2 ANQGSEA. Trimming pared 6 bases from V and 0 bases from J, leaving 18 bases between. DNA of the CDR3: TGCAGCGTGGTGGACTCACGAAGTTTCTCTGGAAACACCATATATTTT. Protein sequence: CSVVDSRSFSGNTIYF.

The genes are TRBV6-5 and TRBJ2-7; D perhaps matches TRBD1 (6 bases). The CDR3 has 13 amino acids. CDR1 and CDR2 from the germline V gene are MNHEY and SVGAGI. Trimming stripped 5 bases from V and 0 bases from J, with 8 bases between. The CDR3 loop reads CASSPGHSYEQYF. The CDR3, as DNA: TGTGCCAGCAGTCCGGGACACTCCTACGAGCAGTACTTC.

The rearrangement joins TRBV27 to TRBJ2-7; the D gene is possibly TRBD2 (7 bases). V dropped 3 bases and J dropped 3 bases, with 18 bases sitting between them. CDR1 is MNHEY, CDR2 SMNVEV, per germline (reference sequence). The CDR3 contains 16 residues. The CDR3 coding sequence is TGTGCCAGCAGTTTCGGGGGGCTTACCCCAAACTACGAGCAGTACTTC. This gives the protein CASSFGGLTPNYEQYF.

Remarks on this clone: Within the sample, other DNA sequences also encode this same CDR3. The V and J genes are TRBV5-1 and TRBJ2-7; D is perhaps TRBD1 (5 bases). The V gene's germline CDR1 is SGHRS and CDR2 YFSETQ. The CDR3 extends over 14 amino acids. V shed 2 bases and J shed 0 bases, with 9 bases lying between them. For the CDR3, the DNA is TGCGCCAGCAGCTTAACAGGAAGCTCCTACGAGCAGTACTTC. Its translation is CASSLTGSSYEQYF.

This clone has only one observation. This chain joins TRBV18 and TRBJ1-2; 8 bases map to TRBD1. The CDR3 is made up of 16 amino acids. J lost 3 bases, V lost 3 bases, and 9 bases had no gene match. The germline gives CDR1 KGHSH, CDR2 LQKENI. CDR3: CASSPLRTGLDYGYTF. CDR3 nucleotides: TGTGCCAGCTCACCTCTACGGACAGGGTTAGACTATGGCTACACCTTC.